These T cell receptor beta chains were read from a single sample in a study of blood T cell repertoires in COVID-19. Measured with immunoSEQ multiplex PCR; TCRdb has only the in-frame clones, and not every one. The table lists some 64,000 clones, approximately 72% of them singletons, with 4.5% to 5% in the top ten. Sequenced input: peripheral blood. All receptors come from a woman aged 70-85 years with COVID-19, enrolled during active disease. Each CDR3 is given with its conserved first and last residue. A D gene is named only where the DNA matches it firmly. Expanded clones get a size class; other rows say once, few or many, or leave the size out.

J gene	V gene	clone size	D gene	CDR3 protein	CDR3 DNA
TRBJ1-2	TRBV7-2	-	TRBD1	CASSLGGQGMGNTF	TGTGCCAGCAGCTTAGGCGGACAGGGGATGGGTAACACCTTC
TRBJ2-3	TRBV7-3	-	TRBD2	CASSLSGGSTDTQYF	TGTGCCAGCAGCCTTAGCGGGGGGAGCACAGATACGCAGTATTTT
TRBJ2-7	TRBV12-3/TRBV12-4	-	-	CASGPYSYEQYF	TGTGCCAGCGGGCCTTACTCCTACGAGCAGTACTTC
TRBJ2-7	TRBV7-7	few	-	CASSLFFNNEQYF	TGTGCCAGCAGCTTATTCTTTAACAACGAGCAGTACTTC
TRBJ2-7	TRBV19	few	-	CASSPTGSSYEQYF	TGTGCCAGTAGTCCTACAGGGAGCTCCTACGAGCAGTACTTC
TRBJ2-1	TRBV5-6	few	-	CASSYQGSGRIPMLNEQFF	TGTGCCAGCAGCTATCAAGGGTCAGGGCGAATCCCTATGCTCAATGAGCAGTTCTTC
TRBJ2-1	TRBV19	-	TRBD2	CASSRAGGYNEQFF	TGTGCCAGTAGTAGAGCGGGGGGATACAATGAGCAGTTCTTC
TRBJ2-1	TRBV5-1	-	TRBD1	CASSLVQGARDNEQFF	TGCGCCAGCAGCTTGGTACAGGGGGCTCGTGACAATGAGCAGTTCTTC
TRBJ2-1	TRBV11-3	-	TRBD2	CASSLASGSYNEQFF	TGTGCCAGCAGCTTAGCTAGCGGATCCTACAATGAGCAGTTCTTC
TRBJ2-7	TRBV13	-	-	CASSPRLGGARWQYF	TGTGCCAGCAGCCCACGCCTAGGGGGGGCACGGTGGCAGTACTTC
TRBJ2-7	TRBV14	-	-	CASSKDYRGEQYF	TGTGCCAGCAGCAAGGACTACCGGGGCGAGCAGTACTTC
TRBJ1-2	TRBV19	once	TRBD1	CASSPLGTGDSLDTF	TGTGCCAGTAGCCCCCTTGGGACAGGGGATAGTTTAGACACCTTC
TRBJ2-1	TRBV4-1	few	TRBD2	CASSQVLAGGNNEQFF	TGCGCCAGCAGCCAAGTACTAGCGGGGGGTAACAATGAGCAGTTCTTC
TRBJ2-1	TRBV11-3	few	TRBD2	CASSRGLAGPGNEQFF	TGTGCCAGCAGCAGGGGACTAGCGGGACCGGGGAATGAGCAGTTCTTC
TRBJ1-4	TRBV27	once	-	CASSSVPSNEKLFF	TGTGCCAGCAGTTCCGTTCCCTCTAATGAAAAACTGTTTTTT
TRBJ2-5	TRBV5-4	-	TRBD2	CASSGPGLAETQYF	TGTGCCAGCAGCGGACCGGGACTAGCGGAGACCCAGTACTTC
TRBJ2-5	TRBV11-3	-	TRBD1	CASSRGQGQETQYF	TGTGCCAGCAGCCGCGGACAGGGGCAAGAGACCCAGTACTTC
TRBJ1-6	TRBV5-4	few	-	CASSPGWGSDSPLHF	TGTGCCAGCAGCCCCGGGTGGGGCAGCGATTCACCCCTCCACTTT
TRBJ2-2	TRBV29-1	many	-	CSVEGTTITGELFF	TGCAGCGTTGAGGGCACGACAATCACCGGGGAGCTGTTTTTT
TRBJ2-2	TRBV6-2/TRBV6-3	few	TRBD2	CASSPTPGGNTGELFF	TGTGCCAGCAGTCCAACTCCGGGAGGGAACACCGGGGAGCTGTTTTTT
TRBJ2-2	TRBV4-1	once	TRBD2	CASSQGRMLAGVTGELFF	TGCGCCAGCAGCCAAGGAAGGATGCTAGCGGGAGTTACCGGGGAGCTGTTTTTT
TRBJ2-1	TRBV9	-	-	CASSVVLTGIGEQFF	TGTGCCAGCAGCGTAGTCCTCACAGGGATAGGTGAGCAGTTCTTC
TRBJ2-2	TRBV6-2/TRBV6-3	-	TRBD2	CASSSKRAGGPSGTGELFF	TGTGCCAGCAGCTCTAAGCGCGCGGGAGGGCCCTCGGGAACCGGGGAGCTGTTTTTT
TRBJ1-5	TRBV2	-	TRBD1	CASRRQGAGSGQPQHF	TGTGCCAGCAGGCGCCAGGGGGCGGGTTCAGGGCAGCCCCAGCATTTT
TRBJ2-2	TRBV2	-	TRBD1	CASSRGLETGELFF	TGTGCCAGCAGCAGGGGGTTAGAAACCGGGGAGCTGTTTTTT
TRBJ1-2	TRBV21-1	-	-	CASSNLRTAHNYGYTF	TGTGCCAGCAGCAATCTCCGGACAGCTCATAACTATGGCTACACCTTC
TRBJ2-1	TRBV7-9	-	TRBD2	CASSLSGTSGVRSYNEQFF	TGTGCCAGCAGCTTATCCGGGACTAGCGGGGTCCGCTCCTACAATGAGCAGTTCTTC
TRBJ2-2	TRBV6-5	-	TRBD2	CASSYGQRGTGELFF	TGTGCCAGCAGTTACGGGCAGCGGGGCACCGGGGAGCTGTTTTTT
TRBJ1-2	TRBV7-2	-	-	CASSLSGRGVGYTF	TGTGCCAGCAGCTTATCGGGCAGGGGAGTAGGCTACACCTTC
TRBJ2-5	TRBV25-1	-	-	CASSKPDRYQETQYF	TGTGCCAGCAGTAAACCCGACAGATACCAAGAGACCCAGTACTTC
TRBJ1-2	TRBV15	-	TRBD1	CATSRGAGGDGYTF	TGTGCCACCAGCAGAGGGGCAGGGGGCGATGGCTACACCTTC
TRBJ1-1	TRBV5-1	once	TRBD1	CASRPGQGAPGEAFF	TGCGCCAGCAGACCGGGACAGGGGGCCCCGGGTGAAGCTTTCTTT
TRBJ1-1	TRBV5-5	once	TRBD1	CASSPGQGLNTEAFF	TGTGCCAGCAGCCCCGGACAGGGGCTAAACACTGAAGCTTTCTTT
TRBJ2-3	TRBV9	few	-	CASSFAGTSTDTQYF	TGTGCCAGCAGCTTCGCCGGGACTAGCACAGATACGCAGTATTTT
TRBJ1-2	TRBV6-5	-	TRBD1	CASSPGTGHYTF	TGTGCCAGCAGTCCCGGGACAGGCCACTACACCTTC
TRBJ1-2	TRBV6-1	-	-	CASSEPRMGRGGYTF	TGTGCCAGCAGTGAACCCCGGATGGGGAGGGGAGGCTACACCTTC
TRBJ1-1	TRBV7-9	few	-	CASSLQGGGNTEAFF	TGTGCCAGCAGCTTACAAGGTGGCGGGAACACTGAAGCTTTCTTT
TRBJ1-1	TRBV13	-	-	CASSLSNRRMNTEAFF	TGTGCCAGCAGCTTATCTAACAGGCGGATGAACACTGAAGCTTTCTTT
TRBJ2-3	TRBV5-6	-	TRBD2	CASSLKLAGVSTDTQYF	TGTGCCAGCAGCCTGAAACTAGCGGGAGTTAGCACAGATACGCAGTATTTT
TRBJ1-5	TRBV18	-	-	CASSPTGTLRNQPQHF	TGTGCCAGCTCACCTACAGGGACCTTACGGAATCAGCCCCAGCATTTT
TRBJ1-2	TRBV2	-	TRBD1	CASSGGTGVGYTF	TGTGCCAGCAGTGGGGGGACAGGGGTTGGCTACACCTTC
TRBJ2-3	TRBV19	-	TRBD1	CASRGTGTDTQYF	TGTGCCAGTAGGGGGACAGGGACAGATACGCAGTATTTT
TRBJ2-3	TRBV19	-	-	CASRSPGGTSTDTQYF	TGTGCCAGTAGATCCCCAGGGGGGACTAGCACAGATACGCAGTATTTT
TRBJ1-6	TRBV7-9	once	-	CASSLQGRNSPLHF	TGTGCCAGCAGCTTACAGGGGCGGAATTCACCCCTCCACTTT
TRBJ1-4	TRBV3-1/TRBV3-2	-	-	CASSQEGGRIGKLFF	TGTGCCAGCAGCCAAGAGGGGGGTAGGATCGGAAAACTGTTTTTT
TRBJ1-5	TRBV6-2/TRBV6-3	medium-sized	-	CASSYSYGPQHF	TGTGCCAGCAGTTACTCCTATGGGCCCCAGCATTTT
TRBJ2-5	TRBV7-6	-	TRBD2	CASSLRLAGANQETQYF	TGTGCCAGCAGCTTAAGACTAGCGGGGGCCAACCAAGAGACCCAGTACTTC
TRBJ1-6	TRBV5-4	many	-	CASSLGQVYNSPLHF	TGTGCCAGCAGCTTGGGACAGGTTTATAATTCACCCCTCCACTTT
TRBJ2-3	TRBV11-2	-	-	CASILGTPHSQDTQYF	TGTGCCAGCATCTTGGGGACTCCACATTCGCAAGATACGCAGTATTTT
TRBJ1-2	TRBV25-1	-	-	CASRLDGEDYGYTF	TGTGCCAGCAGGCTGGACGGGGAAGACTATGGCTACACCTTC
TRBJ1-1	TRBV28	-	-	CASSLAPRNTEAFF	TGTGCCAGCAGTTTAGCCCCCAGGAACACTGAAGCTTTCTTT
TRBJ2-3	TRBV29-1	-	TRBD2	CSVEWGLAGVYTDTQYF	TGCAGCGTTGAATGGGGACTAGCGGGAGTATATACAGATACGCAGTATTTT
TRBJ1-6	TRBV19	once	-	CASRDRGASSNSPLHF	TGTGCCAGCCGGGATCGGGGGGCGAGTAGTAATTCACCCCTCCACTTT
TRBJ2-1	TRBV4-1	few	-	CASSQVDLISYNEQFF	TGCGCCAGCAGCCAAGTAGATCTTATCTCCTACAATGAGCAGTTCTTC